The entry below gives a single T cell receptor beta chain sequence along with its context. What it binds is not known. This record comes from a study of identical twins. The authors used template switching to add a universal primer site and gave cDNA unique molecular identifiers. TCRdb used MiXCR to reprocess the 5' RACE reads, holding one entry per CDR3 protein. The repertoire holds around 680,000 distinct CDR3 sequences, with more than 6.5% as singletons. Study-wide results and limits: Compared with models, monozygotic twins showed more out-of-frame TCR alpha sharing. Out-of-frame alpha sequences common to twins exhibited an excess of low generation probability.

Germline V gene data show CDR1 as SGDLS and CDR2 as YYNGEE. The CDR3 sequence is 13 residues long. The V end was cut by 0 bases, the J end by 2 bases, with 6 bases between. In addition, the sample was reused for a study of yellow fever vaccine responses in identical twins.

This receptor was taken from a woman between 18 and 30 years old in good health. The chain carries TRBV9 and TRBJ2-7; D is unclear. The sequenced sample was PBMCs. The CDR3 region is CASSVGDTYEQYF. CDR3 nucleotide sequence: TGTGCCAGCAGCGTAGGCGACACCTACGAGCAGTACTTC.